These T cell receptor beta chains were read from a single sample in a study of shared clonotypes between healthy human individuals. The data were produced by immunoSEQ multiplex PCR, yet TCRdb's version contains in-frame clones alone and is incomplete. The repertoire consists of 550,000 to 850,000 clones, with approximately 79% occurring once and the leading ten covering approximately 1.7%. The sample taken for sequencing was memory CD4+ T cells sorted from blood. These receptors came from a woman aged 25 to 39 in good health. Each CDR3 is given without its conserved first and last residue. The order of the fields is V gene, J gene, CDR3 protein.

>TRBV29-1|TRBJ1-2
SDGQGADYGYT
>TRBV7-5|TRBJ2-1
VRSPPMGAGGYNEQF
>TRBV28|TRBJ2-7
ASSLTYEQY
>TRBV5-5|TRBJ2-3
ASSRTRTDTQY
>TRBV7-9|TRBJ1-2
ASSPKGQGAYGYT
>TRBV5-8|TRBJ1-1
ASSLEGGVTEAF
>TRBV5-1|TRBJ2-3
ASSLVSGSGTDTQY
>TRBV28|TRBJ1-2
ASLALGQHNYGYT
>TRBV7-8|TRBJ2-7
ASSLAQGFYEQY
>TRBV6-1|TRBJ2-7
ASRTGTGRYEQY
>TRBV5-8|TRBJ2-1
ASSLGDPNLNEQF
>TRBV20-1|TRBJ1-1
SARGGNEAF
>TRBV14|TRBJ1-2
ASSQDITGDGYT
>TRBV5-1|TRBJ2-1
ASSALTGGSNEQF
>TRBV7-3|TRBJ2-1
ASQAGGPSNEQF
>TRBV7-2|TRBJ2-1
ASSHIGGAGPNEQF
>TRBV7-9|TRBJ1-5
ASSLVGSGGGYQPQH
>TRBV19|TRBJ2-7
ASRLAGGPYEQY
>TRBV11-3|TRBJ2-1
ASSRADGTSGSVEQF
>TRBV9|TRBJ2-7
ASSAAWVAGRQH